A selection of T cell receptor beta chains follows, all from one sample in a study of Ad26.COV2.S vaccination and SARS-CoV-2 variants. Libraries were prepared by immunoSEQ multiplex PCR; TCRdb keeps only in-frame clonotypes and omits some of them. The sample includes 300,000 to 350,000 clones, under 90% of them seen just once. This specimen consisted of peripheral blood, obtained in a trial of Ad26.COV2.S vaccine versus placebo. These receptors all stem from a person aged 18-60 years who received the Ad26.COV2.S COVID-19 vaccine or a placebo. Each CDR3 is given with its conserved first and last residue. Fields, in order: V gene, D gene, J gene, clone size, CDR3 protein, CDR3 DNA. D genes are given only for firm matches. Part of the rows lack a size; the others show once, few, many or a class for expanded clones.

>TRBV2|.|TRBJ1-6|.
CASRVQFNSPLHF
TGTGCCAGCAGGGTACAATTTAATTCACCCCTCCACTTT
>TRBV4-3|TRBD1|TRBJ2-6|.
CASSQDRGNSGANVLTF
TGCGCCAGCAGCCAGGACAGGGGGAACTCTGGGGCCAACGTCCTGACTTTC
>TRBV7-2|.|TRBJ2-5|few
CASSLGGSKETQYF
TGTGCCAGCAGCTTAGGTGGCAGCAAAGAGACCCAGTACTTC
>TRBV7-8|TRBD2|TRBJ2-1|.
CASSGTSGTYNEQFF
TGTGCCAGCAGCGGCACTAGCGGCACATACAATGAGCAGTTCTTC
>TRBV7-9|.|TRBJ1-1|once
CASSFASEAFF
TGTGCCAGCAGCTTCGCCTCAGAAGCTTTCTTT
>TRBV4-3|.|TRBJ1-1|.
CASSQGRAGQDAFF
TGCGCCAGCAGCCAAGGGCGAGCAGGGCAGGACGCTTTCTTT
>TRBV28|.|TRBJ1-1|once
CASSSHMTNTEAFF
TGTGCCAGCAGTTCTCATATGACGAACACTGAAGCTTTCTTT
>TRBV19|.|TRBJ1-1|.
CASKKGLRGTSNTEAFF
TGTGCCAGCAAAAAGGGATTACGGGGGACCTCGAACACTGAAGCTTTCTTT
>TRBV6-5|.|TRBJ2-1|.
CASSYVLGSSYNEQFF
TGTGCCAGCAGTTACGTTCTGGGAAGCTCCTACAATGAGCAGTTCTTC
>TRBV6-5|.|TRBJ1-1|.
CASSYSIEEGNTEAFF
TGTGCCAGCAGTTACTCGATCGAAGAGGGGAACACTGAAGCTTTCTTT
>TRBV18|.|TRBJ1-6|once
CASSPFGQSYSPLHF
TGTGCCAGCTCACCGTTTGGACAAAGTTATTCACCCCTCCACTTT
>TRBV5-1|TRBD1|TRBJ1-2|.
CASRQPEQGDGYTF
TGCGCCAGCAGACAACCGGAACAGGGGGATGGCTACACCTTC
>TRBV6-5|.|TRBJ2-7|.
CASSYPVEQYF
TGTGCCAGCAGCTATCCCGTTGAGCAGTACTTC
>TRBV7-2|.|TRBJ2-6|.
CASSSTGAYSGANVLTF
TGTGCCAGCAGCTCGACAGGTGCATACTCTGGGGCCAACGTCCTGACTTTC
>TRBV7-2|.|TRBJ1-5|.
CASSLQVNQPQHF
TGTGCCAGCAGCTTGCAAGTCAATCAGCCCCAGCATTTT
>TRBV6-6|.|TRBJ1-4|.
CASRSAGVEKLFF
TGTGCCAGCAGGTCGGCGGGAGTTGAAAAACTGTTTTTT
>TRBV12-3/TRBV12-4|.|TRBJ1-1|.
CASRPRVFTEAFF
TGTGCCAGCAGACCTAGGGTGTTCACTGAAGCTTTCTTT
>TRBV29-1|.|TRBJ1-1|.
CTGTNSWNTEAFF
TGCACCGGGACTAATAGTTGGAACACTGAAGCTTTCTTT
>TRBV25-1|TRBD1|TRBJ1-1|.
CASRGTATEAFF
TGTGCCAGCAGAGGGACAGCCACTGAAGCTTTCTTT
>TRBV14|TRBD2|TRBJ2-2|.
CASSQVAGGTGELFF
TGTGCCAGCAGCCAAGTAGCGGGAGGCACCGGGGAGCTGTTTTTT
>TRBV5-6|.|TRBJ2-5|.
CASSLVEQRRGQTQYF
TGTGCCAGCAGCTTGGTTGAACAACGGCGAGGGCAGACCCAGTACTTC
>TRBV30|TRBD1|TRBJ1-4|.
CAWSVQSGGASNEKLFF
TGTGCCTGGAGTGTACAGTCAGGGGGCGCGTCTAATGAAAAACTGTTTTTT
>TRBV4-2|TRBD2|TRBJ2-3|.
CASSQGGPLAGRTDTQYF
TGTGCCAGCAGCCAAGGGGGACCACTAGCGGGACGCACAGATACGCAGTATTTT
>TRBV19|TRBD1|TRBJ1-2|.
CASSPGQGNGYTF
TGTGCCAGTAGTCCGGGACAGGGGAATGGCTACACCTTC
>TRBV29-1|TRBD1|TRBJ1-2|.
CSERAPGTVNYGYTF
TGCAGCGAACGCGCCCCCGGGACAGTTAACTATGGCTACACCTTC
>TRBV6-2/TRBV6-3|TRBD1|TRBJ1-5|.
CASSYGTGGNQPQHF
TGTGCCAGCAGTTACGGGACAGGGGGCAATCAGCCCCAGCATTTT
>TRBV7-8|.|TRBJ1-5|once
CASSPPQYNQPQHF
TGTGCCAGCAGCCCTCCCCAGTACAATCAGCCCCAGCATTTT
>TRBV14|.|TRBJ2-1|.
CASSRVFGDEQFF
TGTGCCAGCAGCCGGGTGTTCGGAGATGAGCAGTTCTTC
>TRBV2|.|TRBJ1-2|.
CASNLNSGANGYTF
TGTGCCAGTAACCTTAACTCCGGCGCTAATGGCTACACCTTC
>TRBV27|.|TRBJ1-5|few
CASSFSRNQPQHF
TGTGCCAGCAGTTTCTCCCGAAATCAGCCCCAGCATTTT
>TRBV5-6|TRBD1|TRBJ2-2|.
CASRRQGLNTGELFF
TGTGCCAGCCGACGACAGGGCTTGAACACCGGGGAGCTGTTTTTT
>TRBV3-1/TRBV3-2|TRBD1|TRBJ1-5|.
CASSQADRPRLEGLTQHF
TGTGCCAGCAGCCAGGCGGACAGGCCCCGTCTCGAGGGGTTGACCCAGCATTTT
>TRBV29-1|TRBD1|TRBJ2-1|.
CSVEGGTGPYNEQFF
TGCAGCGTTGAAGGAGGGACAGGACCCTACAATGAGCAGTTCTTC
>TRBV4-3|.|TRBJ1-4|.
CASSQGGVRPGANEKLFF
TGCGCCAGCAGCCAAGGAGGGGTTCGACCAGGCGCCAATGAAAAACTGTTTTTT
>TRBV5-1|TRBD2|TRBJ2-3|.
CASSLSGGAIQLIRGQSEYF
TGCGCCAGCAGCCTGAGCGGGGGGGCGATACAGCTGATACGGGGACAGTCCGAGTATTTT
>TRBV27|.|TRBJ1-5|few
CASSLSGYQPQHF
TGTGCCAGCAGTTTATCGGGGTATCAGCCCCAGCATTTT
>TRBV18|.|TRBJ1-6|.
CASSPDRNSPLHF
TGTGCCAGCTCACCAGACAGGAATTCACCCCTCCACTTT
>TRBV6-2/TRBV6-3|.|TRBJ2-5|.
CASSLGLTQETQYF
TGTGCCAGCAGTCTGGGACTTACTCAAGAGACCCAGTACTTC
>TRBV4-3|TRBD2|TRBJ2-2|once
CASSQAPGLVTGELFF
TGCGCCAGCAGCCAAGCCCCGGGACTAGTTACCGGGGAGCTGTTTTTT
>TRBV7-9|.|TRBJ1-3|.
CASSSRTPGLDTIYF
TGTGCCAGCAGCTCCCGGACCCCAGGGTTGGACACCATATATTTT
>TRBV4-3|.|TRBJ2-2|.
CASSQDLSLTWRAGELFF
TGCGCCAGCAGCCAAGATCTCTCCCTAACGTGGAGGGCCGGGGAGCTGTTTTTT
>TRBV6-2/TRBV6-3|.|TRBJ2-7|.
CASSKLDYEQYF
TGTGCCAGCAGTAAATTGGACTACGAGCAGTACTTC
>TRBV2|.|TRBJ1-2|once
CASSDRAYGYTF
TGTGCCAGCAGTGACAGGGCCTATGGCTACACCTTC
>TRBV3-1/TRBV3-2|.|TRBJ1-2|few
CASSQVGSTGGYTF
TGTGCCAGCAGCCAAGTCGGCAGTACCGGTGGCTACACCTTC
>TRBV7-9|.|TRBJ1-1|.
CASSFTAGSDTEAFF
TGTGCCAGCAGCTTCACCGCTGGGTCGGACACTGAAGCTTTCTTT
>TRBV12-5|TRBD1|TRBJ1-6|.
CASGLVLGSGGFSLHF
TGTGCTAGTGGTTTGGTCCTAGGGTCAGGGGGTTTTTCCCTCCACTTT
>TRBV7-9|.|TRBJ2-5|.
CASSHPIVGRQETQYF
TGTGCCAGCAGCCACCCCATAGTGGGCAGACAAGAGACCCAGTACTTC
>TRBV6-5|TRBD1|TRBJ1-2|.
CASSYEGGQGSYGYTF
TGTGCCAGCAGTTACGAAGGGGGACAGGGAAGTTATGGCTACACCTTC